These 3 T cell receptor beta chains came from one sample sequenced in a study of CD4+ T cells in melanoma. Only in-frame clones appear in the TCRdb table, and some are missing; sequencing was by immunoSEQ multiplex PCR. There are around 13,000 clones in the sample; around 68% occur only once, and under 20% lies in the top ten. The specimen sequenced was cells from a culture (not recorded whether cultured in vitro). These receptors were collected from a human donor with melanoma.

The rearrangement uses TRBV6-4 and TRBJ1-1, with 7 bases identical to TRBD1. CDR1 is MRHNA and CDR2 is SNTAGT in the germline V gene. The V gene end was trimmed by 7 bases and the J gene end by 0 bases; junction bases not matched to a gene: 11. The CDR3 covers 16 residues. CDR3 DNA sequence: TGTGCCAGCAACCATGTTAGGACAGGACTGAACACTGAAGCTTTCTTT. Protein: CASNHVRTGLNTEAFF.

The CDR3 reads CASSTSEDRGPYQPQHF. The CDR3 region has the DNA TGTGCCAGCAGCACCTCCGAGGACAGGGGTCCGTATCAGCCCCAGCATTTT. V usage is TRBV5-5 and J usage is TRBJ1-5; 9 nucleotides agree with TRBD1. Looked up from germline, CDR1 is SGHKS and CDR2 is YYEKEE (reference sequence). J lost 5 bases, V lost 4 bases, and 13 bases had no gene match. The CDR3 loop spans 17 amino acids. The complete variable domain, with remaining parts taken from reference TRBV5-5 and TRBJ1-5, reads DAGVTQSPTHLIKTRGQQVTLRCSPISGHKSVSWYQQVLGQGPQFIFQYYEKEERGRGNFPDRFSARQFPNYSSELNVNALLLGDSALYLCASSTSEDRGPYQPQHFGDGTRLSIL.

V gene TRBV2 combines with J gene TRBJ2-2; 7 bases fit TRBD2. The germline CDR1 and CDR2 sequences are SNHLY and FYNNEI. V lost 5 bases to trimming and J lost 2 bases; unmatched junction nucleotides: 8. The CDR3 contains 16 residues. The CDR3 nucleotides are TGTGCCAGCAGTCCGAAAAGACTAGCTAACACCGGGGAGCTGTTTTTT. This codes for CASSPKRLANTGELFF.